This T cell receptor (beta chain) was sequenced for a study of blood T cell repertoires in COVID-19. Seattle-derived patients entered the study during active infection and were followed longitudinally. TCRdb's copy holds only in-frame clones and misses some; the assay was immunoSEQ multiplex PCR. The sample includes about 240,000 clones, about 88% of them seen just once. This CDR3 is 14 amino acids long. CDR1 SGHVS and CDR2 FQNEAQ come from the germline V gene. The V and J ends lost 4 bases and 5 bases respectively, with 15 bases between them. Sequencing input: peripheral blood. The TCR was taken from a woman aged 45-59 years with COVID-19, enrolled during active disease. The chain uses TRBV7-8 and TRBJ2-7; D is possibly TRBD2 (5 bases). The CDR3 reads CASSSPDYGNEQYF. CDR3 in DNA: TGTGCCAGCAGCTCACCCGACTACGGGAACGAGCAGTACTTC.